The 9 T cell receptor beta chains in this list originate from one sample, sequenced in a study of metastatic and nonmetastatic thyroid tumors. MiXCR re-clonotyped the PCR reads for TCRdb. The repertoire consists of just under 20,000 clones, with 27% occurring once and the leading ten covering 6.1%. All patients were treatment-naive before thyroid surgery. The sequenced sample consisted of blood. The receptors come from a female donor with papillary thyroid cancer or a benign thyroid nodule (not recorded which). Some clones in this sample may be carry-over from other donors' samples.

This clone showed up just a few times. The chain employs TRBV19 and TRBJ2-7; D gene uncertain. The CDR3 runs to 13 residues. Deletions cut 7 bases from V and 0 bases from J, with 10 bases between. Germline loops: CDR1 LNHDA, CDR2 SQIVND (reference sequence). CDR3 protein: CASNPGRSYEQYF. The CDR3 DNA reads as TGTGCCAGTAACCCCGGGCGCTCCTACGAGCAGTACTTC. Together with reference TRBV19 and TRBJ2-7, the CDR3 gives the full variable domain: DGGITQSPKYLFRKEGQNVTLSCEQNLNHDAMYWYRQDPGQGLRLIYYSQIVNDFQKGDIAEGYSVSREKKESFPLTVTSAQKNPTAFYLCASNPGRSYEQYFGPGTRLTVT.

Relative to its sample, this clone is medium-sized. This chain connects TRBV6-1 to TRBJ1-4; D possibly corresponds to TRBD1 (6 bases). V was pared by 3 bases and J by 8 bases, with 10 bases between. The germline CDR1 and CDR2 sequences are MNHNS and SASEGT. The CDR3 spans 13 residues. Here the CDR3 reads CASSDRGREKLFF. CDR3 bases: TGTGCCAGCAGTGACAGGGGTAGGGAAAAACTGTTTTTT.

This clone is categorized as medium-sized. The CDR3 protein is CASSYPVKGLGELFF. CDR3 coding DNA: TGTGCCAGCAGTTACCCGGTAAAAGGGCTGGGGGAGCTGTTTTTT. The chain uses TRBV6-5 and TRBJ2-2; D is unclear. The V end lost 2 bases, the J end lost 8 bases, and 15 bases lay between the germline ends. The CDR3 totals 15 residues. The germline V gene encodes CDR1 MNHEY and CDR2 SVGAGI.

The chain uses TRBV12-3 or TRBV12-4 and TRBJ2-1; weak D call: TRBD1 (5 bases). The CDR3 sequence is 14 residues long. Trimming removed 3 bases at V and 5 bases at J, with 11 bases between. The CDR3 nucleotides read TGTGCCAGCAGTTTCAGGGATGGGGACAATGAGCAGTTCTTC. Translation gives CASSFRDGDNEQFF.

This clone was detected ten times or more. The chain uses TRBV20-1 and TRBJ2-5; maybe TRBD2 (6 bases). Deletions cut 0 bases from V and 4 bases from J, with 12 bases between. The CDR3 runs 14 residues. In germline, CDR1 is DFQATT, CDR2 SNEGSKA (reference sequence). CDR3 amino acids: CSAREGGEGETQYF. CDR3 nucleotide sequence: TGCAGTGCTAGAGAGGGCGGGGAAGGAGAGACCCAGTACTTC.

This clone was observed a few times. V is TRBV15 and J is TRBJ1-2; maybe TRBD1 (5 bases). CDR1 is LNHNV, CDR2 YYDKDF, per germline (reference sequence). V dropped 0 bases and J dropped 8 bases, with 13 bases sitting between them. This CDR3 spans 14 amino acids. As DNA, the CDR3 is TGTGCCACCAGCAGAGAGGGGGGAGGGCGCGGCTACACCTTC. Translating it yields CATSREGGGRGYTF.

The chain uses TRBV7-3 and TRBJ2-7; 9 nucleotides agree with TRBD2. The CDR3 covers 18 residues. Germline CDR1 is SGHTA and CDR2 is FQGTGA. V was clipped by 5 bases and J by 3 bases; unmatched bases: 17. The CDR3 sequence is CASSPAGPPVTSGYEQYF. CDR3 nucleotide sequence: TGTGCCAGCAGCCCGGCGGGGCCGCCCGTGACTAGCGGCTACGAGCAGTACTTC.

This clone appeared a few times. The CDR3, as DNA: TGTTCTAGCAGTGATATGGTGGCAGCCGAAAAACTGTTTTTT. Translation gives CSSSDMVAAEKLFF. The chain recombines TRBV2 with TRBJ1-4, with D hard to call. The CDR3 is 14 amino acids. CDR1 is SNHLY and CDR2 is FYNNEI in the germline V gene.

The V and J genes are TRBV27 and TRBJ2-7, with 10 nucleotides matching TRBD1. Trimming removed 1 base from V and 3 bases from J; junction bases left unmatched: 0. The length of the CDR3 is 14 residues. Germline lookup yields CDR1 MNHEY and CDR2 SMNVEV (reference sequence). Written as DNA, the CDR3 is TGTGCCAGCAGTTTATGGACAGGGGGCTACGAGCAGTACTTC. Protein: CASSLWTGGYEQYF.